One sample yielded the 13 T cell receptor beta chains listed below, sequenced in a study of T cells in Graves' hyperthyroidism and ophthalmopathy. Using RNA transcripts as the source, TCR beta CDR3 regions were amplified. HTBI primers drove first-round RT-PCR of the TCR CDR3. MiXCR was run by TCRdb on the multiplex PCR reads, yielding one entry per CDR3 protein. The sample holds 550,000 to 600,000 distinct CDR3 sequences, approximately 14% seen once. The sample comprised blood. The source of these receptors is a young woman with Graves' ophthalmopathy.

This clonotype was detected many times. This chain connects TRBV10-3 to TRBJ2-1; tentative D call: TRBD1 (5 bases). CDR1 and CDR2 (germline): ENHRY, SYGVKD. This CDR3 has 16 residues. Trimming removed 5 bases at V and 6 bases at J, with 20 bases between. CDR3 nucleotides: TGTGCCATCAGTCGACAGCTTACTACGGAAGGCAATGAGCAGTTCTTC. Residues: CAISRQLTTEGNEQFF.

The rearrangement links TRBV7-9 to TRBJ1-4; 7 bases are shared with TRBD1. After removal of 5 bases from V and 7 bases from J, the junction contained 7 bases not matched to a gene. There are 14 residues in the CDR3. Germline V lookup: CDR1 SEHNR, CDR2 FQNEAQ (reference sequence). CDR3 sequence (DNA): TGTGCCAGCAGCCCTGGACAGGCAAGTGAAAAACTGTTTTTT. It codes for CASSPGQASEKLFF.

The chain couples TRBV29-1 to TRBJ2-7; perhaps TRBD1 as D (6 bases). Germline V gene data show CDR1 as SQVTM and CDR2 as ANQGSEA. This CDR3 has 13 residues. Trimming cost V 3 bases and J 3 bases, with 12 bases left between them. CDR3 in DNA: TGCAGCGTTGAGGTACAGGGAGACTACGAGCAGTACTTC. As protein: CSVEVQGDYEQYF.

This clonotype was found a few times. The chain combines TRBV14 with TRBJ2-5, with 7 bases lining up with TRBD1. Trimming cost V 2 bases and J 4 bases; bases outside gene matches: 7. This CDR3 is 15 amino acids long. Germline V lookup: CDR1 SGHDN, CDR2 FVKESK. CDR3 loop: CASSQWKGAGETQYF. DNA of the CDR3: TGTGCCAGCAGCCAATGGAAGGGGGCTGGAGAGACCCAGTACTTC.

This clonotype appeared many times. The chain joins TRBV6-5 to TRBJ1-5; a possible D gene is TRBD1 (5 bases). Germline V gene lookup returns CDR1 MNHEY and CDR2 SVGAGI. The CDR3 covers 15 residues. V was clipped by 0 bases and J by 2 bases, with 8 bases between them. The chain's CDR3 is CASSYSKQGNQPQHF. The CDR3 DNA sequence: TGTGCCAGCAGTTACTCGAAACAGGGCAATCAGCCCCAGCATTTT.

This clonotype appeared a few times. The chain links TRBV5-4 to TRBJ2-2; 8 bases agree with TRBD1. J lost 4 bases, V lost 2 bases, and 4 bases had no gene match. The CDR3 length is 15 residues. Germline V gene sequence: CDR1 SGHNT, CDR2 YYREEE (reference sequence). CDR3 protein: CASSFRTGPTGELFF. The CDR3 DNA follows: TGTGCCAGCAGCTTCCGGACAGGGCCCACCGGGGAGCTGTTTTTT.

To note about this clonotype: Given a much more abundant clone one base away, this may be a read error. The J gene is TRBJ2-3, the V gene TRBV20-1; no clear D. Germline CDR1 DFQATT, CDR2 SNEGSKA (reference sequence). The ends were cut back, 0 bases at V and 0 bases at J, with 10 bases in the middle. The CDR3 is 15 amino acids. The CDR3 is CSARDGTESTDTQYF. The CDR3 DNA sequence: TGCAGTGCTAGAGATGGCACAGAAAGCACAGATACGCAGTATTTT.

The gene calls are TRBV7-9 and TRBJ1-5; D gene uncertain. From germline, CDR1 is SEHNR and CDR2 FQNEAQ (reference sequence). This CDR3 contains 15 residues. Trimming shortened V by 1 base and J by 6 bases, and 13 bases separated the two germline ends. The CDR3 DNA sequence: TGTGCCAGCAGCTTAGATGGGCTCTGGGGTCAGCCCCAGCATTTT. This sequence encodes CASSLDGLWGQPQHF.

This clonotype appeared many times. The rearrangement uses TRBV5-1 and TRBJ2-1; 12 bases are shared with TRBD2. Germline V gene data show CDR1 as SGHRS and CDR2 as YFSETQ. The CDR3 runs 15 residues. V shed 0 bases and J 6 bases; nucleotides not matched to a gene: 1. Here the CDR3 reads CASSLVTSGSNEQFF. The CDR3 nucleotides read TGCGCCAGCAGCTTGGTGACTAGCGGGAGCAATGAGCAGTTCTTC.

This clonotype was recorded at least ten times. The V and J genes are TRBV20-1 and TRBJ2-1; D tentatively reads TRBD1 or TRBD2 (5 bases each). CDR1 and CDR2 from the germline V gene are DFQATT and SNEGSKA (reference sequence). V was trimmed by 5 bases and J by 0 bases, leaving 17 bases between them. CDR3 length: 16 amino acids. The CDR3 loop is CSAPFSGSRSYNEQFF. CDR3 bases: TGCAGTGCTCCGTTCTCAGGGAGCCGCTCCTACAATGAGCAGTTCTTC.

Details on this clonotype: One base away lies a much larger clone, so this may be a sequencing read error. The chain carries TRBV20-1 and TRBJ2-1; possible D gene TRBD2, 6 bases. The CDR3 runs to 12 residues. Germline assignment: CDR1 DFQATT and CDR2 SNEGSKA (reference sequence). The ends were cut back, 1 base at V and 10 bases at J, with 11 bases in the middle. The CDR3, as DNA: TGCAGTGCTAGAGTGCTGGACTACGAGCAGTTCTTC. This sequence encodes CSARVLDYEQFF.

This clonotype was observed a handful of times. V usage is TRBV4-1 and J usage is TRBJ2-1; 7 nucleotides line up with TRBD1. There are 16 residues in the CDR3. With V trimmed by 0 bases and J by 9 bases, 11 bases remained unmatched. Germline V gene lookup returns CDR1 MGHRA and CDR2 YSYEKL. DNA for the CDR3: TGCGCCAGCAGCCAAGAAGGGGGCCCCCGAGAAGGTGAGCAGTTCTTC. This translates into CASSQEGGPREGEQFF.

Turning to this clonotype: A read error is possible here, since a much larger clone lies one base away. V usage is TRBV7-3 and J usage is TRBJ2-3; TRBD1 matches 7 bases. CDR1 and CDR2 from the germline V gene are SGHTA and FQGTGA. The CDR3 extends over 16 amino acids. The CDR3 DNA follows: TGTGCCAACAGCTTAACGTTAGGGGGCCGGTCGGATACGCAGTATTTT. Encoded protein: CANSLTLGGRSDTQYF.